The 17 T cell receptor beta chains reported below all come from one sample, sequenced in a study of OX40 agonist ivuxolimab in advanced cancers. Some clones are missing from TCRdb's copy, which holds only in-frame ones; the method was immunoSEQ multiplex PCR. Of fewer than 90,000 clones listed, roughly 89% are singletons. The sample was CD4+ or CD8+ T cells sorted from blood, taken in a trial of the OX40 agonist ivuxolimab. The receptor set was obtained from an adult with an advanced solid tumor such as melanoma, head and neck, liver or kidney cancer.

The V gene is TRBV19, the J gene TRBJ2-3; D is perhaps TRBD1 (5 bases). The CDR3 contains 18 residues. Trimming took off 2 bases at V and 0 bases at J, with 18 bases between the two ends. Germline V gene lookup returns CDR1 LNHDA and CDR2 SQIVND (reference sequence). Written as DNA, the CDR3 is TGTGCCAGTAGTATAATCCGTCCAGGGCGACCTAGCACAGATACGCAGTATTTT. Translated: CASSIIRPGRPSTDTQYF. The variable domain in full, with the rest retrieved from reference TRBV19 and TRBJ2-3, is DGGITQSPKYLFRKEGQNVTLSCEQNLNHDAMYWYRQDPGQGLRLIYYSQIVNDFQKGDIAEGYSVSREKKESFPLTVTSAQKNPTAFYLCASSIIRPGRPSTDTQYFGPGTRLTVL.

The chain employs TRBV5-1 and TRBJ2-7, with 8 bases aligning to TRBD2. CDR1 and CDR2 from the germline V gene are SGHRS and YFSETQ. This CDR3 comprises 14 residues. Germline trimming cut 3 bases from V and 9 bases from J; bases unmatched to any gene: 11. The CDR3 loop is CASSSLMVAGSQYF. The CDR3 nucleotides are TGCGCCAGCAGCTCCCTAATGGTAGCGGGATCGCAGTACTTC.

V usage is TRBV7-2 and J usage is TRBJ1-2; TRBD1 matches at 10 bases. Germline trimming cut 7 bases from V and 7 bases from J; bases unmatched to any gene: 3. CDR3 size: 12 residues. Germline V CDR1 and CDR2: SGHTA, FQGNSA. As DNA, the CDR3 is TGTGCCAGCACCAGGGACAGGGGTGGCTACACCTTC. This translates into CASTRDRGGYTF.

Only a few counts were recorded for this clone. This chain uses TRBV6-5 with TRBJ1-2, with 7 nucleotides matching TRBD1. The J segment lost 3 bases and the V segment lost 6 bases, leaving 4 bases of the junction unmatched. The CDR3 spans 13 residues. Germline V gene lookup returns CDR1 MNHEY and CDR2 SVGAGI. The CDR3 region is CASRLTGDYGYTF. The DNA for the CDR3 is TGTGCCAGCAGGTTAACAGGGGACTATGGCTACACCTTC.

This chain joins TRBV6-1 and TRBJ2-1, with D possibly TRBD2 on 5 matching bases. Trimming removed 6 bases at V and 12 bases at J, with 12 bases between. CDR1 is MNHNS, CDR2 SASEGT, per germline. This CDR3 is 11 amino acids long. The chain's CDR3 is CASSGAVWQFF. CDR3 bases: TGTGCCAGCAGCGGAGCGGTCTGGCAGTTCTTC.

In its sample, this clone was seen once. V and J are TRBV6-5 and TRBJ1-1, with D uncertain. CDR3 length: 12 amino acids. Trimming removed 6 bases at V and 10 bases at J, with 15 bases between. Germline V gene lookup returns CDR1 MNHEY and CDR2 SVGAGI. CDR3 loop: CASSQPPVGAFF. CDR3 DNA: TGTGCCAGCAGCCAACCACCCGTAGGAGCTTTCTTT.

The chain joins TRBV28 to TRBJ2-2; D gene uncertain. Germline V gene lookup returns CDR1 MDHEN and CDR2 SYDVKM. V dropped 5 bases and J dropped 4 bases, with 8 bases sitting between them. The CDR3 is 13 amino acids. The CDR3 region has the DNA TGTGCCAGCAGTCCGAGAAGCACCGGGGAGCTGTTTTTT. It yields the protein CASSPRSTGELFF.

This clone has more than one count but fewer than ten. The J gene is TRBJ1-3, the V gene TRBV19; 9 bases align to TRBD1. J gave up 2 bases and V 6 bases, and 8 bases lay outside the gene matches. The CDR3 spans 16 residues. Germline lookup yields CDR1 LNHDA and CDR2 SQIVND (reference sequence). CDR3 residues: CASRRQQGATGNTIYF. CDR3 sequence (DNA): TGTGCCAGTAGGAGACAACAGGGGGCAACTGGAAACACCATATATTTT.

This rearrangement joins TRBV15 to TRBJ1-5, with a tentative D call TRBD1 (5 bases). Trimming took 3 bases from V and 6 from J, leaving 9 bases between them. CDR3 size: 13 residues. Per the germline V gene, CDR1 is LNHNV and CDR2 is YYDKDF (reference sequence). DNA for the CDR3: TGTGCCACCAGCAGGGGGGGTACTCAGCCCCAGCATTTT. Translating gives CATSRGGTQPQHF.

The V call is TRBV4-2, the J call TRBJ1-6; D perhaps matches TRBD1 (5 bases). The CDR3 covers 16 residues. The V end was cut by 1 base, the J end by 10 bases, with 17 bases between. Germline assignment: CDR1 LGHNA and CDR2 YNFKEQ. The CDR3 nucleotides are TGTGCCAGCAGCCAAGGTTACCGGGACCTTAGGTCACCCCTCCACTTT. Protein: CASSQGYRDLRSPLHF.

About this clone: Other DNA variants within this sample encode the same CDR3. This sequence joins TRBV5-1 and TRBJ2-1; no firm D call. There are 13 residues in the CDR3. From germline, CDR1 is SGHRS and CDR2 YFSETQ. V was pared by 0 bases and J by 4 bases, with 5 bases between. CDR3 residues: CASSLDSYNEQFF. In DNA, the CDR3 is TGCGCCAGCAGCTTGGACTCTTACAATGAGCAGTTCTTC.

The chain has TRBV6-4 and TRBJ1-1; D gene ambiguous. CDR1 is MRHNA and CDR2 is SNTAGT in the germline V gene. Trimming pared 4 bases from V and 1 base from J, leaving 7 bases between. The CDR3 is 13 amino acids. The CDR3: CASSVSRNTEAFF. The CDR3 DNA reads TGTGCCAGCAGTGTGTCGCGGAACACTGAAGCTTTCTTT.

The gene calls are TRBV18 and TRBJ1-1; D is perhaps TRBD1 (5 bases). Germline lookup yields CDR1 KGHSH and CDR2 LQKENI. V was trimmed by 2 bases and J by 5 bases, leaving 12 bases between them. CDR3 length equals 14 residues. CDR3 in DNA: TGTGCCAGCTCACCAGGGGAGGGGAGGACTGAAGCTTTCTTT. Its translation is CASSPGEGRTEAFF. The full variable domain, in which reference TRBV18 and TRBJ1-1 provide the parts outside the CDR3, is NAGVMQNPRHLVRRRGQEARLRCSPMKGHSHVYWYRQLPEEGLKFMVYLQKENIIDESGMPKERFSAEFPKEGPSILRIQQVVRGDSAAYFCASSPGEGRTEAFFGQGTRLTVV.

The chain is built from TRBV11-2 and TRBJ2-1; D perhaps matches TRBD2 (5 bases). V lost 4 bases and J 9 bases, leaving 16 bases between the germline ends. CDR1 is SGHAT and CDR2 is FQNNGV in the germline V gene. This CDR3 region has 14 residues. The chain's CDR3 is CASSSDPSSTEQFF. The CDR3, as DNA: TGTGCCAGCAGCTCCGACCCGTCTAGCACTGAGCAGTTCTTC.

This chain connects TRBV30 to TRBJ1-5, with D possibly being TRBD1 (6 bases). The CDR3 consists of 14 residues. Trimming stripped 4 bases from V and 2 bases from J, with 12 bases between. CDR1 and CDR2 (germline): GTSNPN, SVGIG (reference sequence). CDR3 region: CAWNRDTGNQPQHF. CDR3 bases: TGTGCCTGGAACCGGGACACAGGCAATCAGCCCCAGCATTTT.

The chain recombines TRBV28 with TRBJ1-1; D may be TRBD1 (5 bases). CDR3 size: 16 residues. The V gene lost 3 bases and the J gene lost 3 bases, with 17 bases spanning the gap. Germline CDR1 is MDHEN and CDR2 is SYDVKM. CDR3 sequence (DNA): TGTGCCAGCAGTTTCCGCCCTCGGGTGGGGGACACTGAAGCTTTCTTT. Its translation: CASSFRPRVGDTEAFF.

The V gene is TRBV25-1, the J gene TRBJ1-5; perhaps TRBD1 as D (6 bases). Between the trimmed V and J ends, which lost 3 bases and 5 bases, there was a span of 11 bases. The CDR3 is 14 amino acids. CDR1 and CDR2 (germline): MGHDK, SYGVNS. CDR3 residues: CASSDRGTYQPQHF. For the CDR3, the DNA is TGTGCCAGCAGTGACAGGGGAACCTATCAGCCCCAGCATTTT. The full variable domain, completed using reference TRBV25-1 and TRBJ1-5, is EADIYQTPRYLVIGTGKKITLECSQTMGHDKMYWYQQDPGMELHLIHYSYGVNSTEKGDLSSESTVSRIRTEHFPLTLESARPSHTSQYLCASSDRGTYQPQHFGDGTRLSIL.